Below, 28 T cell receptor beta chains from the same sample are listed, as sequenced in a study of molecular identifiers for immune sequencing clone quantification. TCRdb re-derived calls from the PCR reads in MiXCR, one entry per CDR3 protein. Of approximately 93,000 distinct CDR3 sequences listed, around 25% are singletons. What was sequenced was naive CD8+ T cells from blood, with Jurkat cell RNA spiked in. Subset reported: FACS-sorted CD8+CD4-CCR7+CD45RA+ naive T cells. Receptors originate from a human donor in good health. Some libraries in this study had Jurkat cell RNA spiked in.

Note on this clonotype: This CDR3 is missing its conserved last phenylalanine or tryptophan, likely due to a read error. The V call is TRBV4-3, the J call TRBJ2-4; D is possibly TRBD2 (5 bases). Per germline, CDR1 LGHNA and CDR2 YSLEER. V lost 0 bases and J 6 bases, leaving 12 bases between the germline ends. The CDR3 spans 15 residues. Here the CDR3 reads CASSQDQAGLNIQYY. The CDR3 region has the DNA TGCGCCAGCAGCCAAGATCAGGCGGGTCTAAACATTCAGTACTAC.

V is TRBV3-1 and J is TRBJ2-7, with 14 bases aligning to TRBD2. The CDR3 covers 14 residues. Per germline, CDR1 LGHDT and CDR2 YNNKEL (reference sequence). J was trimmed by 11 bases and V by 4 bases; bases with no gene match: 7. The CDR3 DNA reads TGTGCCAGCAGCCCGGGACTAGCGGGAGTTGGTGAGTACTTC. Protein: CASSPGLAGVGEYF.

Comment on this clonotype: A much larger clone differs by one base, so this may be a read error. This sequence joins TRBV4-3 and TRBJ1-5; 7 nucleotides align to TRBD1. The germline CDR1 and CDR2 sequences are LGHNA and YSLEER. J gave up 7 bases and V 2 bases, and 11 bases lay outside the gene matches. The CDR3 contains 16 residues. This chain's CDR3 is CASSQNKGQLGQPQHF. The CDR3 DNA reads as TGCGCCAGCAGCCAAAATAAGGGACAGCTAGGACAGCCCCAGCATTTT.

This clonotype was observed many times. J is TRBJ2-5 and V is TRBV29-1, with 7 bases aligning to TRBD1. The trim removed 4 bases at V and 4 bases at J, leaving 9 bases unmatched. Germline V CDR1 and CDR2: SQVTM, ANQGSEA. CDR3 length: 14 amino acids. In nucleotides, the CDR3 is TGCAGCGTTGTGGTACTAGGGGGCGCAGAGACCCAGTACTTC. Its translation is CSVVVLGGAETQYF. The whole variable domain, remainder taken from reference TRBV29-1 and TRBJ2-5, is SAVISQKPSRDICQRGTSLTIQCQVDSQVTMMFWYRQQPGQSLTLIATANQGSEATYESGFVIDKFPISRPNLTFSTLTVSNMSPEDSSIYLCSVVVLGGAETQYFGPGTRLLVL.

The V and J genes are TRBV19 and TRBJ2-7; no firm D call. V lost 1 base, J lost 3 bases, and 13 bases lay in between. Germline CDR1 and CDR2: LNHDA and SQIVND (reference sequence). The CDR3 is made up of 15 amino acids. The CDR3 coding sequence is TGTGCCAGTAGTATAGCTGTGGGGTCCGACTACGAGCAGTACTTC. This gives the protein CASSIAVGSDYEQYF.

This clonotype was detected many times. V gene TRBV9 combines with J gene TRBJ1-5; weak D call: TRBD1 (6 bases). The CDR3 sequence is 15 residues long. Looked up from germline, CDR1 is SGDLS and CDR2 is YYNGEE. Trimming removed 5 bases at V and 2 bases at J, with 14 bases between. The CDR3 loop reads CASSRSGAGNQPQHF. CDR3 coding DNA: TGTGCCAGCAGTCGGTCGGGGGCGGGCAATCAGCCCCAGCATTTT.

This clonotype was seen a handful of times. The gene calls are TRBV9 and TRBJ2-2; TRBD1 matches at 7 bases. Germline V CDR1 and CDR2: SGDLS, YYNGEE. This CDR3 comprises 16 residues. After removal of 3 bases from V and 1 base from J, the junction contained 6 bases not matched to a gene. The CDR3 DNA sequence: TGTGCCAGCAGCGGTGCAGGGGGAATGAACACCGGGGAGCTGTTTTTT. Its translation: CASSGAGGMNTGELFF.

V usage is TRBV12-3 or TRBV12-4 and J usage is TRBJ1-2; possibly TRBD1 for D (6 bases). The V and J ends lost 5 bases and 2 bases respectively, with 12 bases between them. The CDR3 totals 14 residues. CDR3 bases: TGTGCCAGCAGTGATGGGACACCCAACTATGGCTACACCTTC. It codes for CASSDGTPNYGYTF.

This clonotype occurred many times. V and J are TRBV7-2 and TRBJ2-2; D gene unclear. V gave up 1 base and J gave up 1 base, with 13 bases separating them. The CDR3 has 17 residues. The germline gives CDR1 SGHTA, CDR2 FQGNSA. For the CDR3, the DNA is TGTGCCAGCAGCTTAGGATTTTCATGGGGGAACACCGGGGAGCTGTTTTTT. Amino acids: CASSLGFSWGNTGELFF.

Remarks on this clonotype: A read error is possible here, since a much larger clone lies one base away. The chain combines TRBV7-9 with TRBJ1-1; the match to TRBD1 covers 7 bases. The CDR3 length is 14 residues. Germline CDR1 SEHNR, CDR2 FQNEAQ (reference sequence). CDR3 sequence (DNA): TGTGCCAGCAGCTTGGGACAGTCCTACACTGAAGCTCTCTTT. Translating gives CASSLGQSYTEALF. Combining the CDR3 with reference TRBV7-9 and TRBJ1-1 gives the whole variable domain DTGVSQNPRHKITKRGQNVTFRCDPISEHNRLYWYRQTLGQGPEFLTYFQNEAQLEKSRLLSDRFSAERPKGSFSTLEIQRTEQGDSAMYLCASSLGQSYTEALFGQGTRLTVV.

This clonotype showed up many times. V gene TRBV4-3 combines with J gene TRBJ1-1; D perhaps matches TRBD1 (5 bases). The CDR3 runs 14 residues. V was cut by 1 base and J by 8 bases, with 14 bases left in between. Germline V lookup: CDR1 LGHNA, CDR2 YSLEER. DNA of the CDR3: TGCGCCAGCAGCCAAGTAGGTGGGACCAGAGAAGCTTTCTTT. Residues: CASSQVGGTREAFF.

Details on this clonotype: At one boundary the junction diverges from the germline segment, which might be a read error. The chain employs TRBV27 and TRBJ2-4; D perhaps matches TRBD2 (5 bases). Germline V gene sequence: CDR1 MNHEY, CDR2 SMNVEV (reference sequence). The CDR3 is 14 residues long. This chain's CDR3 is CATSLGSAKNIQYF. CDR3 coding DNA: TGTGCCACCAGTTTAGGGAGTGCCAAAAACATTCAGTACTTC.

This clonotype was seen only a few times. The chain has TRBV19 and TRBJ1-6; 9 bases fit TRBD1. V trimming: 5 bases; J trimming: 10 bases; junction bases outside the gene matches: 9. This CDR3 comprises 15 residues. Per germline, CDR1 LNHDA and CDR2 SQIVND (reference sequence). In DNA form, the CDR3 reads TGTGCCAGTAGTGGCCGGGACAGGGTTGAATCACCCCTCCACTTT. Its translation: CASSGRDRVESPLHF.

In its sample, this clonotype was seen a few times. This chain connects TRBV15 to TRBJ2-6, with unresolved D. The V gene lost 3 bases and the J gene lost 0 bases, with 9 bases spanning the gap. Germline CDR1 and CDR2: LNHNV and YYDKDF (reference sequence). CDR3 size: 16 residues. DNA for the CDR3: TGTGCCACCAGCAGCTCAACAAGCTCTGGGGCCAACGTCCTGACTTTC. This encodes CATSSSTSSGANVLTF.

This clonotype has just one count. It is likely a read error, because the conserved phenylalanine at the end of the CDR3 is missing. The limits of the CDR3 on the DNA are not certain, so only TCRdb's listed CDR3 is given. V gene TRBV7-2 combines with J gene TRBJ2-3. The CDR3 comprises 14 residues, both ends counted. Germline V gives CDR1 SGHTA, CDR2 FQGNSA. This chain's CDR3 is CASSSISYTDTQYS.

This clonotype came up many times. The chain uses TRBV28 and TRBJ2-1; D is unresolved. CDR1 and CDR2 (germline): MDHEN, SYDVKM. The V and J ends lost 3 bases and 3 bases respectively, with 6 bases between them. CDR3 length equals 13 residues. CDR3: CASSLQSYNEQFF. In DNA form, the CDR3 reads TGTGCCAGCAGTTTGCAGAGCTACAATGAGCAGTTCTTC. Looking up the rest from reference TRBV28 and TRBJ2-1 gives the full variable domain: DVKVTQSSRYLVKRTGEKVFLECVQDMDHENMFWYRQDPGLGLRLIYFSYDVKMKEKGDIPEGYSVSREKKERFSLILESASTNQTSMYLCASSLQSYNEQFFGPGTRLTVL.

This clonotype has more than one count but fewer than ten. The genes are TRBV5-1 and TRBJ2-1, with D tentatively TRBD1 (6 bases). Germline loops: CDR1 SGHRS, CDR2 YFSETQ. V dropped 4 bases and J dropped 9 bases, with 20 bases sitting between them. This CDR3 spans 15 amino acids. The CDR3 loop is CASSPRDKTTFEQFF. CDR3 DNA sequence: TGCGCCAGCAGCCCCCGGGACAAAACTACTTTTGAGCAGTTCTTC.

The V and J genes are TRBV7-3 and TRBJ2-1, with 8 nucleotides matching TRBD2. The CDR3 is made up of 15 amino acids. Germline values: CDR1 SGHTA, CDR2 FQGTGA. The ends lost 6 bases at V and 2 bases at J; junction bases unmatched: 6. The chain's CDR3 is CASRSSGSPYNEQFF. The CDR3 DNA sequence: TGTGCCAGCAGATCAAGCGGGAGCCCCTACAATGAGCAGTTCTTC. The variable domain in full, completed from reference TRBV7-3 and TRBJ2-1, reads GAGVSQTPSNKVTEKGKYVELRCDPISGHTALYWYRQSLGQGPEFLIYFQGTGAADDSGLPNDRFFAVRPEGSVSTLKIQRTERGDSAVYLCASRSSGSPYNEQFFGPGTRLTVL.

Of note for this clonotype: This may come from a read error, since a much larger clone is one base off. CDR3 residues: CASSQVPQGTQYF. CDR3 nucleotides: TGCGCCAGCAGCCAAGTGCCCCAAGGGACCCAGTACTTC. The chain has TRBV4-3 and TRBJ2-5; D remains unclear. The CDR3 loop spans 13 amino acids. Germline V gene sequence: CDR1 LGHNA, CDR2 YSLEER.

The chain is built from TRBV19 and TRBJ1-5, with D possibly being TRBD1 (5 bases). V was pared by 0 bases and J by 2 bases, with 8 bases between. The CDR3 consists of 15 residues. From germline, CDR1 is LNHDA and CDR2 SQIVND (reference sequence). The DNA of the CDR3 is TGTGCCAGTAGTATAGATGGGGGAGGCAATCAGCCCCAGCATTTT. It codes for CASSIDGGGNQPQHF.

As regards this clonotype: At one end the junction does not follow the germline gene, possibly because of a read error. This chain connects TRBV5-5 to TRBJ2-3; tentative D call: TRBD1 (6 bases). This CDR3 has 17 residues. Germline V CDR1 and CDR2: SGHKS, YYEKEE (reference sequence). The CDR3 loop is CASGFRQQGSSTDTQCF. The DNA of the CDR3 is TGTGCCAGCGGCTTCCGGCAACAGGGATCTAGCACAGATACGCAGTGTTTT.

The chain uses TRBV25-1 and TRBJ2-7, with D possibly being TRBD1 or TRBD2 (5 bases each). This CDR3 has 13 amino acids. Germline V gives CDR1 MGHDK, CDR2 SYGVNS. V gave up 1 base and J gave up 4 bases, with 8 bases separating them. The CDR3 DNA reads TGTGCCAGCAGTGAATTTGGGGGATACGAGCAGTACTTC. Its protein product is CASSEFGGYEQYF.

Remarks on this clonotype: It may be a read error: a sequence one base away is much more abundant. The chain links TRBV7-9 to TRBJ2-7; D not certain. Deletions cut 2 bases from V and 5 bases from J, with 19 bases between. CDR1 and CDR2 (germline): SEHNR, FQNEAQ (reference sequence). The CDR3 totals 16 residues. As DNA, the CDR3 is TGTGCCAGCAGCTTATCCCCAGGCAACTGGGATGACGAGCAGTACTTC. Amino acid sequence: CASSLSPGNWDDEQYF.

This clonotype has ten or more counts. This chain joins TRBV9 and TRBJ1-2; the D is unclear. CDR1 SGDLS and CDR2 YYNGEE come from the germline V gene. The CDR3 is 16 residues long. Trimming shortened V by 4 bases and J by 0 bases, and 16 bases separated the two germline ends. The CDR3 bases are TGTGCCAGCAGCTCCCCGGTCAGTTTAGCTAACTATGGCTACACCTTC. It specifies CASSSPVSLANYGYTF. The full variable domain, its missing parts supplied by reference TRBV9 and TRBJ1-2, is DSGVTQTPKHLITATGQRVTLRCSPRSGDLSVYWYQQSLDQGLQFLIQYYNGEERAKGNILERFSAQQFPDLHSELNLSSLELGDSALYFCASSSPVSLANYGYTFGSGTRLTVV.

This chain joins TRBV7-2 and TRBJ2-3; 7 bases are a match to TRBD2. Germline V gene lookup returns CDR1 SGHTA and CDR2 FQGNSA. The CDR3 has 12 residues. Unmatched junction bases numbered 11, after V lost 11 bases and J lost 9 bases. The chain's CDR3 is CARRAGLETQYF. The CDR3 DNA follows: TGTGCCCGCCGCGCAGGACTAGAAACGCAGTATTTT.

This clonotype was seen repeatedly, ten times or more. The chain combines TRBV28 with TRBJ1-1; no firm D call. V lost 6 bases, J lost 1 base, and 0 bases lay in between. This CDR3 is 10 amino acids long. Germline V CDR1 and CDR2: MDHEN, SYDVKM. The DNA of the CDR3 is TGTGCCAGCAGGAACACTGAAGCTTTCTTT. Residues: CASRNTEAFF.

This clonotype was seen only a few times. The gene calls are TRBV10-2 and TRBJ1-4; 8 positions match TRBD1. V gave up 6 bases and J gave up 8 bases; unmatched junction bases: 8. This CDR3 has 14 amino acids. Per the germline V gene, CDR1 is WSHSY and CDR2 is SAAADI. The CDR3 is CASRSTGAEEKLFF. The CDR3 DNA reads TGCGCCAGCAGATCGACAGGGGCGGAGGAAAAACTGTTTTTT.

This clonotype was counted a few times. This chain joins TRBV6-2 or TRBV6-3 and TRBJ2-7; D is undetermined. Germline V gives CDR1 MNHEY, CDR2 SVGEGT. V was clipped by 1 base and J by 5 bases, with 6 bases between them. The CDR3 consists of 12 residues. The CDR3 sequence: CASSYLGHEQYF. The CDR3 DNA reads as TGTGCCAGCAGTTACTTAGGACACGAGCAGTACTTC.